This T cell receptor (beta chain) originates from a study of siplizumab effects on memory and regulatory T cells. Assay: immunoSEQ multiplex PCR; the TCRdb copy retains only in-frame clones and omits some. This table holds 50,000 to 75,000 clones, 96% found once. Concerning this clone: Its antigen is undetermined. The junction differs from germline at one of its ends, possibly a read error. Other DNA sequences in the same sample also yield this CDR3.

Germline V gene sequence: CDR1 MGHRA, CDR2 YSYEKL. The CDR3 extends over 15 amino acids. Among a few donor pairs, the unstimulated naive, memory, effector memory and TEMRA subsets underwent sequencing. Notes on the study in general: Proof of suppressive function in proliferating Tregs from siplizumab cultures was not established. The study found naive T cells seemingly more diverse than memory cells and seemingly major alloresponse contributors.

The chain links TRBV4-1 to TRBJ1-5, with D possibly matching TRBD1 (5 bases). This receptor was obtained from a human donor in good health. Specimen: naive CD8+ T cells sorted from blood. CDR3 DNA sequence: TGCGCCAGCAGCCAAGATGACAGTTTCAATCAGCCTCAGCATTTT. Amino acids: CASSQDDSFNQPQHF.